Following are 8 T cell receptor beta chains from one sample sequenced in a study of TIL therapy for anti-PD-1-resistant metastatic lung cancer. Sequencing used immunoSEQ v3. Generated by immunoSEQ multiplex PCR, the TCRdb table keeps only in-frame clones and is missing some. The table records tens of thousands of clones, around 85% of them present only once. Documented time point: pre-treatment sample, taken before nivolumab and TIL therapy. The sequenced sample was blood, obtained at baseline. All receptors derive from a person aged 25 to 80 with non-small cell lung cancer.

This clone appeared a few times. The CDR3 region has the DNA TGTGCCAGCAGTGAAGCTAGCGGGGGGCCAGATACGCAGTATTTT. This translates into CASSEASGGPDTQYF. The gene calls are TRBV6-1 and TRBJ2-3; 10 nucleotides align to TRBD2. Germline CDR1 MNHNS, CDR2 SASEGT. J gave up 4 bases and V 0 bases, and 1 base lay outside the gene matches. The CDR3 spans 15 residues.

V usage is TRBV5-3 and J usage is TRBJ2-5, with D maybe TRBD2 (5 bases). TRBV5-3 counts as an open reading frame of uncertain function. Trimming cost V 0 bases and J 8 bases, with 11 bases left between them. The CDR3 covers 13 residues. The CDR3 is CARSLGIEGTQYF. CDR3 nucleotides: TGTGCCAGAAGCTTGGGTATCGAGGGCACCCAGTACTTC.

V usage is TRBV5-1 and J usage is TRBJ1-1; D unclear. The CDR3 is 11 amino acids. Germline CDR1 SGHRS, CDR2 YFSETQ. The V end was cut by 4 bases, the J end by 4 bases, with 5 bases between. The CDR3 DNA reads as TGCGCCAGCAGCACCAGCACTGAAGCTTTCTTT. This translates into CASSTSTEAFF.

The sample holds one count of this clone. The rearrangement uses TRBV20-1 and TRBJ1-5; D gene uncertain. The germline V gene encodes CDR1 DFQATT and CDR2 SNEGSKA (reference sequence). The CDR3 totals 11 residues. Trimming removed 6 bases from V and 6 bases from J, with 9 bases in between. CDR3 sequence reads: CSAAGSQPQHF. CDR3 bases: TGCAGTGCAGCGGGCAGTCAGCCCCAGCATTTT.

This clone has a handful of counts. This chain links TRBV4-1 with TRBJ1-6; 10 positions agree with TRBD1. With V trimmed by 4 bases and J by 9 bases, 9 bases remained unmatched. The CDR3 contains 16 residues. Germline CDR1 is MGHRA and CDR2 is YSYEKL. CDR3 sequence: CASSLQTGTGVSPLHF. CDR3 coding DNA: TGCGCCAGCAGCCTACAAACCGGGACAGGGGTTTCACCCCTCCACTTT.

The chain recombines TRBV7-2 with TRBJ2-2; D gene unclear. V dropped 1 base and J dropped 3 bases, with 3 bases sitting between them. CDR1 is SGHTA, CDR2 FQGNSA, per germline. CDR3 length: 13 residues. The CDR3 protein is CASSLGDTGELFF. The CDR3 DNA reads as TGTGCCAGCAGCTTAGGGGACACCGGGGAGCTGTTTTTT.

V usage is TRBV5-5 and J usage is TRBJ2-1, with D possibly matching TRBD2 (5 bases). V was cut by 4 bases and J by 8 bases, with 16 bases left in between. Per the germline V gene, CDR1 is SGHKS and CDR2 is YYEKEE (reference sequence). The CDR3 is 14 amino acids. The DNA of the CDR3 is TGTGCCAGCAGCCGGGGTTGGGTAGGAGATGAGCAGTTCTTC. This codes for CASSRGWVGDEQFF.

The CDR3 nucleotides read TGTGCCAGCAGTGAGGACAACTACGGGGAGGCTTTCTTT. Translated, it gives CASSEDNYGEAFF. The chain is built from TRBV2 and TRBJ1-1; weak D call: TRBD1 (5 bases). The CDR3 has 13 amino acids. Trimming pared 3 bases from V and 11 bases from J, leaving 16 bases between. From germline, CDR1 is SNHLY and CDR2 FYNNEI.